This T cell receptor beta chain was identified in a study of shared clonotypes between healthy human individuals (dated by TCRdb to 2020 to 2021). For context, the study as a whole: A few men and two women, aged 18 to 49 years, made up the cohort. Blood TCR repertoires of a handful of healthy adults were deeply sequenced to estimate repertoire size and the extent of clonotype sharing between individuals. For each donor, CD4 naive and CD4 memory were each run on three plates, CD8 naive on two plates, and CD8 memory on one plate. Each donor's leukapheresis produced roughly between roughly 0.85 and 10 billion PBMCs. To increase sequencing depth and limit assay-specific biases, different laboratories used diverse techniques to prepare libraries and sequence TCR repertoires. Here is what the overall study found, with its caveats: Roughly 5% of naive CD4, roughly 3.6% of naive CD8, 2.3% of memory CD4, and approximately 0.39% of memory CD8 clonotypes were shared across several donors. Even with the large sequencing depth, rarefaction of the sorted-subset datasets indicated that sequencing was incomplete. Compared with non-shared clonotypes, clonotypes shared by all four sorted-subset donors had higher generation probabilities. Pairwise subsampling indicated that sequencing depth was expected to affect the degree of clonotype sharing among donors. Sampling was limited to blood, and TCR repertoires in tissue likely differ from TCR repertoires in blood. Naive subsets generally had larger estimated clonotype richness than memory subsets. Because the study included a small number of donors, the genetic and exposure-history diversity represented was limited.

Unmatched junction bases come to 7, with V trimmed by 1 base and J by 6 bases. CDR1 and CDR2 were assigned from the germline V gene as MNHNS and SASEGT. Including cysteine and phenylalanine, the CDR3 has 17 amino acids. Only the CDR3 region is kept as DNA, spanning 51 bases read in frame from base 1. TCR CDR3 regions were amplified from genomic DNA by multiplex PCR using the deep immunoSEQ assay. Genomic DNA extracted from each cell subset was distributed evenly over all wells of several immunoSEQ 96-well plates, and each plate served as one replicate. Each replicate PCR for sorted subsets received approximately 200 ng genomic DNA, equal to roughly 30,000 T cell genomes. Purified libraries were quantified with a Qubit 3.0 fluorometer, sized on a Bioanalyzer 2100, and re-quantified with the KAPA Library Quantification kit. Each immunoSEQ 96-well plate was sequenced on its own single-read 150-cycle Illumina NextSeq 550 flow cell. Per the source publication's procedure: Because the immunoSEQ output held only junctional sequences and lacked quality scores, the filtering could not match the filtering applied to full-length reads. Sequences were annotated with PyIR, a Python wrapper for IgBLAST v1.9, using IMGT germline references to assign V/J genes and CDR3. Reads with weak V/J assignments (E-value above 1e-6), missing CDR3, stop codons, out-of-frame junctions, or ambiguous translated residues were removed. V3J clonotypes were defined as sequences sharing an identical inferred V gene, J gene, and CDR3 amino acid sequence. Percentage overlap between repertoires was computed as shared unique clonotypes divided by the size of the smaller repertoire. RTK rarefaction, the Chao1 estimator, and Recon v2.1 estimates of unobserved clonotypes were used to assess repertoire richness. Generation probabilities for all TCRbeta clonotypes obtained by the gDNA method from a handful of donors were computed using OLGA. TCRdb holds this immuneACCESS table with in-frame rearrangements only. Some clones are missing; in checked studies, unresolved V genes explain under half, and the rest has no known cause. V and J calls and clone size are given by that table; D and trimming were obtained from the DNA. The table for this sample lists under 1,900,000 clones; less than 99% of them were counted only once. The ten biggest clones cover under 0.45% of the sample.

Healthy HIV-negative adults with no recently reported acute infections or vaccinations were included as donors. All donors were Caucasian adults living in Nashville, Tennessee, USA. CD4+ T cells were enriched by magnetic negative selection, after which naive cells were positively selected on CD45RA and the negative fraction was taken as the memory subset. After blood collection by leukapheresis, PBMCs were isolated using Ficoll-Histopaque density gradient centrifugation and then cryopreserved in the vapor phase of liquid nitrogen. Analytical flow cytometry was used to check the purity and quantity of each magnetically sorted T cell population. Genomic DNA was isolated from each sorted fraction and quantified by UV absorbance on a Nanodrop 2000c. This clone has a single count. The target of this receptor is not known. It has no much larger one-base neighbor in the sample; base qualities were not kept.

The specimen sequenced was naive CD4+ T cells sorted from blood. The meaning of the sample's cell subset or site label: CD45RA+ positively selected. The chain is encoded by TRBV6-1 joined to TRBJ2-1; 12 central nucleotides agree with TRBD2. The sequence was collected from a man aged 30 to 45 in good health. The nucleotide sequence reads as follows: TGTGCCAGCAGTGAAGGGTCTAGCGGGAGGGCCATCAATGAGCAGTTCTTC. This sequence encodes CASSEGSSGRAINEQFF.